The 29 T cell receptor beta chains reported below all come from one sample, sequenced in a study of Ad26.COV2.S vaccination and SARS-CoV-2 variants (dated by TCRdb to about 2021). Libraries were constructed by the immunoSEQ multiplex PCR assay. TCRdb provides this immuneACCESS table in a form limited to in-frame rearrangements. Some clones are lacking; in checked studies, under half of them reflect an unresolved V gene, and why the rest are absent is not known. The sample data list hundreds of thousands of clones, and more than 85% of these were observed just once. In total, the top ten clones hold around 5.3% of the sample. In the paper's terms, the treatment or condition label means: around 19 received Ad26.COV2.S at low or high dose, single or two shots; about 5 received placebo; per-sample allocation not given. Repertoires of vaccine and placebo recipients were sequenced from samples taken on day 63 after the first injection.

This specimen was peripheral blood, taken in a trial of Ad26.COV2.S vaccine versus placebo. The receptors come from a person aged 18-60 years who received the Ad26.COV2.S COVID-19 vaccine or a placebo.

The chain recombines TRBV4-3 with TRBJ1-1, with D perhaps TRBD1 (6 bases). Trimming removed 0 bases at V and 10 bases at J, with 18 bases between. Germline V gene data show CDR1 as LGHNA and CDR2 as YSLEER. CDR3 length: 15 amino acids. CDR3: CASSQDRIGGRGAFF. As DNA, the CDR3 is TGCGCCAGCAGCCAAGATAGGATCGGCGGCAGGGGAGCTTTCTTT.

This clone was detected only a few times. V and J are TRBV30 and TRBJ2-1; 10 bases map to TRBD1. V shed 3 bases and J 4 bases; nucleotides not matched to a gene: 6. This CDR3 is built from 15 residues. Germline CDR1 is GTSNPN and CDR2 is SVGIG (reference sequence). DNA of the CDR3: TGTGCCTGGAGAACCCCGGGACAGGGGTACAATGAGCAGTTCTTC. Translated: CAWRTPGQGYNEQFF.

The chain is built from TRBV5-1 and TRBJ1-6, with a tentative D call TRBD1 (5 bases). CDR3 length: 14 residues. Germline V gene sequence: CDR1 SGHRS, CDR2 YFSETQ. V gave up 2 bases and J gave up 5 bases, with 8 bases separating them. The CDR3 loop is CASSFGTNNSPLHF. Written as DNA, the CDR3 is TGCGCCAGCAGCTTTGGGACGAATAATTCACCCCTCCACTTT.

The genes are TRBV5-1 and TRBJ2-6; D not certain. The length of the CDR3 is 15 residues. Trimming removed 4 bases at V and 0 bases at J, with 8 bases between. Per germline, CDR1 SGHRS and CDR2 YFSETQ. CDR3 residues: CASSRVLSGANVLTF. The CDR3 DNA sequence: TGCGCCAGCAGCCGGGTTCTCTCTGGGGCCAACGTCCTGACTTTC.

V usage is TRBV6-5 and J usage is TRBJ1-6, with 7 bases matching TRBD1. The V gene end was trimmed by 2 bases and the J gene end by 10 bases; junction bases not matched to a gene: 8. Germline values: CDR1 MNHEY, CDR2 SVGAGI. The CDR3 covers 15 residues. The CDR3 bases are TGTGCCAGCAGTTACAGACAGGGACTCGGATCACCCCTCCACTTT. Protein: CASSYRQGLGSPLHF.

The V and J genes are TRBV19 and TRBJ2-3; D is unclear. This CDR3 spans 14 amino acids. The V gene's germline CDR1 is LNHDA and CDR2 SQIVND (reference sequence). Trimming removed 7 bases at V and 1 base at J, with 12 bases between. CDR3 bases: TGTGCCAGTAATTGGGGAAGTCGCACAGATACGCAGTATTTT. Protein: CASNWGSRTDTQYF.

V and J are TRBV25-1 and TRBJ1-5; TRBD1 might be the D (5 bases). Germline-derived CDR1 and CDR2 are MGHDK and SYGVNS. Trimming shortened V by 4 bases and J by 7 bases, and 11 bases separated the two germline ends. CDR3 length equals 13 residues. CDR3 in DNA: TGTGCCAGCAGTGGACAGCCGGACCAGCCCCAGCATTTT. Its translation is CASSGQPDQPQHF.

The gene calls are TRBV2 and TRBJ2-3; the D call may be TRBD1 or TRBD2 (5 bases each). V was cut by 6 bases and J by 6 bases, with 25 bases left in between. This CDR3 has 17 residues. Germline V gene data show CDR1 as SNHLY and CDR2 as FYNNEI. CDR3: CASRSSRDRKVGDTQYF. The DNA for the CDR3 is TGTGCCAGCAGATCTTCCCGGGACCGCAAGGTGGGGGATACGCAGTATTTT.

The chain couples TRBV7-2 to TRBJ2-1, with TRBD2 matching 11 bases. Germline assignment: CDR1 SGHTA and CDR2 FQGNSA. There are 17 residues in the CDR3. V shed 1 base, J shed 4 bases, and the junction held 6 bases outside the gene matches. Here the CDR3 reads CASSLGLAGTSYNEQFF. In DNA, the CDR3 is TGTGCCAGCAGCTTAGGACTAGCGGGAACATCATACAATGAGCAGTTCTTC. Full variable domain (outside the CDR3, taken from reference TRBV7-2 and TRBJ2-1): GAGVSQSPSNKVTEKGKDVELRCDPISGHTALYWYRQSLGQGLEFLIYFQGNSAPDKSGLPSDRFSAERTGGSVSTLTIQRTQQEDSAVYLCASSLGLAGTSYNEQFFGPGTRLTVL.

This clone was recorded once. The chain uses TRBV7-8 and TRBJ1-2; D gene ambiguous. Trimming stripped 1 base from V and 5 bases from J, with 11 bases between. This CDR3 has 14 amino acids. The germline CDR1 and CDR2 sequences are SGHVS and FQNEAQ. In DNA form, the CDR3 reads TGTGCCAGCAGCTTAGTGGACCTCGGGTATGGCTACACCTTC. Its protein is CASSLVDLGYGYTF. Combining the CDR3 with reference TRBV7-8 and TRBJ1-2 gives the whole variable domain GAGVSQSPRYKVAKRGQDVALRCDPISGHVSLFWYQQALGQGPEFLTYFQNEAQLDKSGLPSDRFFAERPEGSVSTLKIQRTQQEDSAVYLCASSLVDLGYGYTFGSGTRLTVV.

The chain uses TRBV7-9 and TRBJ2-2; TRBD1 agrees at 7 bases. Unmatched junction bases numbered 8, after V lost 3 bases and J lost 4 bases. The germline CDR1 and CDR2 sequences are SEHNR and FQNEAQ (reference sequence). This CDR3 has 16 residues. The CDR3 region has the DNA TGTGCCAGCAGCTTTCGGGACAGCACTTCCACCGGGGAGCTGTTTTTT. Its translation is CASSFRDSTSTGELFF.

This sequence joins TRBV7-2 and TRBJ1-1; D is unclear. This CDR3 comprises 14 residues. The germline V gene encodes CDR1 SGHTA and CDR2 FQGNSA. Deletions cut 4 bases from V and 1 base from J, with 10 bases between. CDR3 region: CASSSRHGNTEAFF. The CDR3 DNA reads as TGTGCCAGCAGCTCCCGCCATGGGAACACTGAAGCTTTCTTT. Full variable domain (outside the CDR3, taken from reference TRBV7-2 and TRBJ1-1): GAGVSQSPSNKVTEKGKDVELRCDPISGHTALYWYRQSLGQGLEFLIYFQGNSAPDKSGLPSDRFSAERTGGSVSTLTIQRTQQEDSAVYLCASSSRHGNTEAFFGQGTRLTVV.

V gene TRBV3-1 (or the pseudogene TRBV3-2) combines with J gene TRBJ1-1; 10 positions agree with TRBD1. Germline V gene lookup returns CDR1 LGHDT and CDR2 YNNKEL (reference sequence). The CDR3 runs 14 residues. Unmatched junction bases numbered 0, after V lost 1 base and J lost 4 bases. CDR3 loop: CASSQGDRGTEAFF. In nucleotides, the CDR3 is TGTGCCAGCAGCCAAGGGGACAGGGGCACTGAAGCTTTCTTT.

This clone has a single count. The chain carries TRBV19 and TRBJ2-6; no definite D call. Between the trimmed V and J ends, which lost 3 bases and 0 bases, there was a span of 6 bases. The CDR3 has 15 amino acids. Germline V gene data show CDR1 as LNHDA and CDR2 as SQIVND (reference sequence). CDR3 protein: CASSILGSGANVLTF. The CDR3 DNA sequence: TGTGCCAGTAGTATTCTGGGCTCTGGGGCCAACGTCCTGACTTTC.

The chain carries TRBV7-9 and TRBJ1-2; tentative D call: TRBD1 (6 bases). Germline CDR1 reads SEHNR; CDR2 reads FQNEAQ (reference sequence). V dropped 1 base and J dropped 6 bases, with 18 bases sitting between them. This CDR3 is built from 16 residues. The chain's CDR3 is CASSLVLVQGGNGYTF. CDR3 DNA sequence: TGTGCCAGCAGCTTAGTCCTGGTACAGGGAGGGAATGGCTACACCTTC.

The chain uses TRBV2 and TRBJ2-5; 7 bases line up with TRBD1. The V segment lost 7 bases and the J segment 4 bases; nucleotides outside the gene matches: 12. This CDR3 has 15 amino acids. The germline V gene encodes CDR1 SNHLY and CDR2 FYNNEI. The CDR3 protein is CASTNDRARRETQYF. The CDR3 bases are TGTGCCAGCACTAACGACAGGGCGAGAAGAGAGACCCAGTACTTC. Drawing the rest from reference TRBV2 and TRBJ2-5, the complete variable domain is EPEVTQTPSHQVTQMGQEVILRCVPISNHLYFYWYRQILGQKVEFLVSFYNNEISEKSEIFDDQFSVERPDGSNFTLKIRSTKLEDSAMYFCASTNDRARRETQYFGPGTRLLVL.

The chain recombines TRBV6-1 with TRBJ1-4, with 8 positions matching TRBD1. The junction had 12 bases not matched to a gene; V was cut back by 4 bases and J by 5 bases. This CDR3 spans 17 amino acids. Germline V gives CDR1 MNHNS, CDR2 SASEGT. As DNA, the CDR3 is TGTGCCAGCAGTGCACTCCCTCAGGGGGCGACAAATGAAAAACTGTTTTTT. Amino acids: CASSALPQGATNEKLFF.

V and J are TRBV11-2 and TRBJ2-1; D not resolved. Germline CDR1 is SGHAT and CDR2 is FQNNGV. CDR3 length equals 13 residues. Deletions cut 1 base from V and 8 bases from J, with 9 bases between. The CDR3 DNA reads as TGTGCCAGCAGCTTAGTATGGGTCGATGAGCAGTTCTTC. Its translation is CASSLVWVDEQFF.

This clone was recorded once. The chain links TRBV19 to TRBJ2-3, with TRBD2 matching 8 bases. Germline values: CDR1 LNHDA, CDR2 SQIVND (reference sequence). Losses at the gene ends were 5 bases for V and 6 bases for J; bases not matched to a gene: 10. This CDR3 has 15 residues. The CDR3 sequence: CASSWAAGEVDTQYF. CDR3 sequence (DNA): TGTGCCAGTAGTTGGGCAGCGGGAGAGGTGGATACGCAGTATTTT. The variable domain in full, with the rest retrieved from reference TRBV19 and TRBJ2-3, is DGGITQSPKYLFRKEGQNVTLSCEQNLNHDAMYWYRQDPGQGLRLIYYSQIVNDFQKGDIAEGYSVSREKKESFPLTVTSAQKNPTAFYLCASSWAAGEVDTQYFGPGTRLTVL.

CDR3 residues: CASNPSGRAGEQYF. CDR3 coding DNA: TGTGCCAGTAATCCTAGCGGGAGGGCCGGAGAGCAGTACTTC. The chain carries TRBV19 and TRBJ2-7; 12 positions match TRBD2. CDR1 and CDR2 (germline): LNHDA, SQIVND (reference sequence). The CDR3 is 14 amino acids. V shed 7 bases, J shed 7 bases, and the junction held 8 bases outside the gene matches. Drawing the rest from reference TRBV19 and TRBJ2-7, the complete variable domain is DGGITQSPKYLFRKEGQNVTLSCEQNLNHDAMYWYRQDPGQGLRLIYYSQIVNDFQKGDIAEGYSVSREKKESFPLTVTSAQKNPTAFYLCASNPSGRAGEQYFGPGTRLTVT.

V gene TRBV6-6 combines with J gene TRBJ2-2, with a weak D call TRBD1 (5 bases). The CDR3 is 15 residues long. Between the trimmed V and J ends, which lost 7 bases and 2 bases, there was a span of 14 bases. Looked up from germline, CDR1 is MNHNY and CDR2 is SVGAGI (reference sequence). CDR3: CASTEPGRNTGELFF. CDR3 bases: TGTGCCAGCACCGAACCAGGGCGCAACACCGGGGAGCTGTTTTTT.

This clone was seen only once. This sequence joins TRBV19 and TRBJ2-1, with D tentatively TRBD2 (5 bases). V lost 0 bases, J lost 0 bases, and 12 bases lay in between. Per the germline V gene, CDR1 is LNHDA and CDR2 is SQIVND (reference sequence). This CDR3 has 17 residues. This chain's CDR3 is CASSIDWSGISYNEQFF. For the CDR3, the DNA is TGTGCCAGTAGTATAGATTGGAGCGGTATCTCCTACAATGAGCAGTTCTTC.

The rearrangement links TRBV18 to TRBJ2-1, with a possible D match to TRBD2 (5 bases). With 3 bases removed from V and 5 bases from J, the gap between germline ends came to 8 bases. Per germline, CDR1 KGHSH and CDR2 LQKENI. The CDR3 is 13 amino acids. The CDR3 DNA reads TGTGCCAGCTCACCTAGCGCTGACAATGAGCAGTTCTTC. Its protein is CASSPSADNEQFF.

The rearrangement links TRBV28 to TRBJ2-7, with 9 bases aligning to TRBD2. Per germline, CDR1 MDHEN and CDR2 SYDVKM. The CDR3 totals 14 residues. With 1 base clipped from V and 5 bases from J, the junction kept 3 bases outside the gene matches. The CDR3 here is CASSLLAGDHEQYF. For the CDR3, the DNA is TGTGCCAGCAGTTTATTAGCGGGAGACCACGAGCAGTACTTC.

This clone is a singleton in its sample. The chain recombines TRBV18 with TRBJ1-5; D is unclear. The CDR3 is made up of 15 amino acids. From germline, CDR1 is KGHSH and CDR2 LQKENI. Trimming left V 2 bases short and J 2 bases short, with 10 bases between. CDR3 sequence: CASSPSGRGNQPQHF. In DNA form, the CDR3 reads TGTGCCAGCTCACCAAGCGGGAGGGGCAATCAGCCCCAGCATTTT.

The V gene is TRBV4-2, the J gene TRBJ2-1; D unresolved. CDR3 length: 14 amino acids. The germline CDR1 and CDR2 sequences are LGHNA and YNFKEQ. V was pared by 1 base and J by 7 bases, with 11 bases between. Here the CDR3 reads CASSQGPGPNEQFF. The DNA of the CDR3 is TGTGCCAGCAGCCAAGGGCCGGGTCCTAATGAGCAGTTCTTC.

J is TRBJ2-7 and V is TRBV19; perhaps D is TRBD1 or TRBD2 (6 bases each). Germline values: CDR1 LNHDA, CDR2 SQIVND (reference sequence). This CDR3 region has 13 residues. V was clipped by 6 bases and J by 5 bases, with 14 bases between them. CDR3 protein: CASRGGNFHEQYF. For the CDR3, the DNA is TGTGCCAGTAGAGGGGGGAATTTCCACGAGCAGTACTTC. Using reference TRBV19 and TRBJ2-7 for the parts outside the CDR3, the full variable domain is DGGITQSPKYLFRKEGQNVTLSCEQNLNHDAMYWYRQDPGQGLRLIYYSQIVNDFQKGDIAEGYSVSREKKESFPLTVTSAQKNPTAFYLCASRGGNFHEQYFGPGTRLTVT.

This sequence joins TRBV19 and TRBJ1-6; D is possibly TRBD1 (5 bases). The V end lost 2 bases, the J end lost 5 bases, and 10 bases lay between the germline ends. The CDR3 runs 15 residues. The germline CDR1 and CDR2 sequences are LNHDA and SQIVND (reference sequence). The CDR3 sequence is CASSISNRNNSPLHF. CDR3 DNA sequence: TGTGCCAGTAGTATATCGAACAGGAATAATTCACCCCTCCACTTT.

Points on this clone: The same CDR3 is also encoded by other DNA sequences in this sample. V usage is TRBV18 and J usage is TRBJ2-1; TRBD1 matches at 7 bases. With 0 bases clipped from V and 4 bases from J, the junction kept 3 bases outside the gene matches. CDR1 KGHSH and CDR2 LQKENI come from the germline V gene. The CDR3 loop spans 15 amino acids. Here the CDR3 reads CASSPPGQPYNEQFF. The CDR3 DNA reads TGTGCCAGCTCACCACCGGGACAGCCATACAATGAGCAGTTCTTC. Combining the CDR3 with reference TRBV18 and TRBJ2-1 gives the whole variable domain NAGVMQNPRHLVRRRGQEARLRCSPMKGHSHVYWYRQLPEEGLKFMVYLQKENIIDESGMPKERFSAEFPKEGPSILRIQQVVRGDSAAYFCASSPPGQPYNEQFFGPGTRLTVL.